This note documents a single T cell receptor beta chain sequence. Its target is unknown. The PCR employed 60 Vbeta primers together with 13 Jbeta primers. Clones were sequenced by immunoSEQ multiplex PCR, and TCRdb holds only the in-frame ones, with some missing. This table holds roughly 100,000 clones, roughly 80% found once. Healthy individuals who donated bone marrow served as the donors. Each donor was nominally healthy when sampled (though unrecorded immune exposures were likely). This specimen belongs to a study of cytomegalovirus exposure and HLA in healthy donors. Overall study findings and caveats: In an earlier analysis, in some 600 donors, most V segments appeared productive either ~87% or ~30% of the time. The records held CMV serostatus as the only immune exposure information.

The length of the CDR3 is 16 residues. Trimming removed 1 base from V and 7 bases from J; junction bases left unmatched: 13. Germline V gives CDR1 SGHAT, CDR2 FQNNGV. The receptor was isolated from a woman in her 40s in good health and CMV-seropositive. This chain uses TRBV11-2 with TRBJ2-7; 7 nucleotides align to TRBD2. The sequenced material came from PBMCs. CDR3 nucleotide sequence: TGTGCCAGCAGCTTAGGGGTCCGGGAGGAGGGTAGTGAGCAGTACTTC. This encodes CASSLGVREEGSEQYF.